This T cell receptor (beta chain) comes out of a study of prognosis after radiotherapy for stage I lung cancer. The authors amplified TCR beta CDR3 from genomic DNA using two-round multiplex PCR. Primers specific to each TRBV and TRBJ gene drove first-round PCR. Via MiXCR, TCRdb re-called the multiplex PCR reads, giving one row per CDR3 protein. The table lists 15,000 or so distinct CDR3 sequences, approximately 53% of them singletons. Points on this clonotype: Its antigen remains unidentified.

Notes on the study in general: In patients who developed distant metastases, Shannon entropy measured after stereotactic body radiation therapy was lower, and baseline Shannon entropy was not associated with metastases.

This receptor was identified in a donor of 50 years or more with non-small cell lung cancer. Source: PBMCs, taken before or after stereotactic body radiation therapy (not recorded which).

The CDR3 sequence is CSIKTGGVTEAFF. Here the CDR3 DNA reads TGCAGCATAAAAACAGGGGGCGTCACTGAAGCTTTCTTT. The chain recombines TRBV20-1 with TRBJ1-1, with 9 bases identical to TRBD1. The germline gives CDR1 DFQATT, CDR2 SNEGSKA (reference sequence). There are 13 residues in the CDR3.